Presented here are 4 T cell receptor beta chains from one specimen sequenced in a study of T cells in women clearing cervical HPV infection. The repertoire was sequenced with immunoSEQ multiplex PCR; TCRdb's copy has only in-frame clones and lacks some. The sample holds about 30,000 clones. The sequenced sample was blood buffy coat. The receptors here all came from a woman between 18 and 70 years old with a cervical HPV16 infection that either progressed to CIN3+ or cleared (not recorded which).

In the case of this clone: The read finishes 3 residues shy of the CDR3 end, and the germline J gene is used to complete it. The rearrangement links TRBV6-2 or TRBV6-3 to TRBJ1-4; perhaps TRBD1 as D (6 bases). CDR1 and CDR2 (germline): MNHEY, SVGEGT. This CDR3 comprises 14 residues. The part of the CDR3 DNA that was read is TGTGCCAGCAGTGGGCAGGGGAATCGTTCACCA. Protein: CASSGQGNRSP. The full CDR3 is CASSGQGNRSPLFF.

Notes on this clone: A read error may account for a junction end that differs from germline. The read ends 3 residues before the CDR3 terminus; that terminus is restored from the germline J gene. V and J are TRBV11-2 and TRBJ2-2; a possible D gene is TRBD2 (7 bases). This CDR3 region has 14 residues. Germline V gene data show CDR1 as SGHAT and CDR2 as FQNNGV. CDR3 sequence: CASRLGGSGDKLFF. CDR3 DNA, as far as it was read: TGTGCCAGCAGATTAGGGGGGAGCGGGGACAAG.

Concerning this clone: Read coverage stops 3 residues before the CDR3 terminus; the germline J gene supplies the remainder. This chain links TRBV7-9 with TRBJ2-3, with D perhaps given as TRBD1 or TRBD2 (5 bases each). Germline V gives CDR1 SEHNR, CDR2 FQNEAQ (reference sequence). There are 15 residues in the CDR3. The ends were cut back, 5 bases at V and 2 bases at J, with 14 bases in the middle. The CDR3 bases that were read are TGTGCCAGCAGCCAGGGAGAGTCTAACACAGATACG. Its protein is CASSQGESNTDT. The full CDR3 protein reads CASSQGESNTDTQYF.

As regards this clone: An end of the junction differs from the germline gene, which may be a read error. The read gets to within 3 residues of the CDR3 end, and the germline J gene fills in the rest. The sample holds other DNA sequences that translate to the same CDR3. The rearrangement joins TRBV13 to TRBJ1-2, with TRBD1 identical over 8 bases. The germline V gene has CDR1 PRHDT and CDR2 FYEKMQ (reference sequence). CDR3 size: 15 residues. CDR3 residues: CASSRRGRGDYGYTF. CDR3 DNA (partial): TGTGCCAGCAGCCGCAGGGGGCGAGGTGACTATGGA. Full variable domain (remainder filled in from reference TRBV13 and TRBJ1-2): AAGVIQSPRHLIKEKRETATLKCYPIPRHDTVYWYQQGPGQDPQFLISFYEKMQSDKGSIPDRFSAQQFSDYHSELNMSSLELGDSALYFCASSRRGRGDYGYTFGSGTRLTVV.